This T cell receptor (beta chain) was retrieved from a study of T cells in Graves' hyperthyroidism and ophthalmopathy. Study-wide background: Specimen type is peripheral blood, collected at initial diagnosis prior to any treatment. The study, taken as a whole, reports: Within blood appeared most thyroid clonotypes that had expanded above 0.001.

Active moderate-to-severe ophthalmopathy, Clinical Activity Score at least 3, NOSPECS at least 4, under 3 months' duration. Fresh 10 ml peripheral blood yielded PBMCs. Many counts were recorded for this clonotype. The antigen is unknown. The CDR3 has 15 residues. Germline lookup yields CDR1 DFQATT and CDR2 SNEGSKA (reference sequence). V shed 4 bases and J shed 5 bases, with 20 bases lying between them. Amplification yielded TCR beta CDR3 regions, with RNA transcripts as the source. The HTBI primer set served for first-round RT-PCR of the TCR CDR3. TCRdb re-called the multiplex PCR reads through MiXCR, storing one row per CDR3 protein. The sample contains hundreds of thousands of distinct CDR3 sequences, about a sixth of which appear only once.

Sequenced material: blood. The V call is TRBV20-1, the J call TRBJ2-5; D possibly corresponds to TRBD2 (7 bases). The TCR originated in a woman aged 18-30 years with Graves' ophthalmopathy. This CDR3 reads CSAISSYGRGETQYF. In DNA, the CDR3 is TGCAGTGCTATTTCAAGCTATGGGAGGGGGGAGACCCAGTACTTC.